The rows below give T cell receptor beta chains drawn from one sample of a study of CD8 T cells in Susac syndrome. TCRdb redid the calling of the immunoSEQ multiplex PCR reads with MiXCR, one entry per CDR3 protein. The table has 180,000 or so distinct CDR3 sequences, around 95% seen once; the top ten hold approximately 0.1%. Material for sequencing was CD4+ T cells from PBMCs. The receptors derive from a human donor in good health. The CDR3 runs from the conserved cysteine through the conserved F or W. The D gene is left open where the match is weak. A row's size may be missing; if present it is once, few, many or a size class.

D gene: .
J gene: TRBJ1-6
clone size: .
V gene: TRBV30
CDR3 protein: CAWSTGTENSPLHF
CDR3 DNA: TGTGCCTGGAGTACTGGGACTGAAAATTCACCCCTCCACTTT

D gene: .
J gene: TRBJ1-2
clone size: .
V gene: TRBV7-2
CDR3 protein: CASSWGTYYGYTF
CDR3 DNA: TGTGCCAGCAGCTGGGGGACATATTATGGCTACACCTTC

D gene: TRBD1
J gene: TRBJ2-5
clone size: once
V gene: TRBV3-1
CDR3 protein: CASSLPWTGRETQYF
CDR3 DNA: TGTGCCAGCAGCCTCCCATGGACAGGGCGAGAGACCCAGTACTTC

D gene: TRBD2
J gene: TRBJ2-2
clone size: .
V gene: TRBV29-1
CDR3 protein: CSVWTSGSPGELFF
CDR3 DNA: TGCAGCGTCTGGACTAGCGGGAGTCCCGGGGAGCTGTTTTTT

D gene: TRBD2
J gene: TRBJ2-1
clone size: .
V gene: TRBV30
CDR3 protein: CAWTPGLSYNEQFF
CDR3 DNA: TGTGCCTGGACACCGGGACTAAGCTACAATGAGCAGTTCTTC

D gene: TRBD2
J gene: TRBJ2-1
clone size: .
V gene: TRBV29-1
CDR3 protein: CSAGTSGEPFF
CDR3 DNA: TGCAGCGCCGGGACTAGCGGGGAACCGTTCTTC

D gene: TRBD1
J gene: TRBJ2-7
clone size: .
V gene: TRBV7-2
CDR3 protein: CASSSRDSTEQYF
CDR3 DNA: TGTGCCAGCAGCTCCCGGGACAGCACCGAGCAGTACTTC

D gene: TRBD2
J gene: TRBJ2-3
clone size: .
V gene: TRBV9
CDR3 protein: CASSGTSGRDTQYF
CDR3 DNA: TGTGCCAGCAGCGGGACTAGCGGGAGGGATACGCAGTATTTT

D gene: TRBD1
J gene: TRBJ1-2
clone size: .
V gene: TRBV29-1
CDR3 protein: CSVDLGQGSGRYGYTF
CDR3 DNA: TGCAGCGTTGATTTGGGACAGGGGTCCGGCCGCTATGGCTACACCTTC

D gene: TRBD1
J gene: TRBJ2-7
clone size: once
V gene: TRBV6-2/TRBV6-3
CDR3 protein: CASRGPGQKTYEQYF
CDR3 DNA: TGTGCCAGCAGAGGACCGGGACAGAAGACCTACGAGCAGTACTTC

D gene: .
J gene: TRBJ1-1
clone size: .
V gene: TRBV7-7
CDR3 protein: CASSPDSIGTEAFF
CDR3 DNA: TGTGCCAGCAGCCCGGACTCAATTGGGACTGAAGCTTTCTTT

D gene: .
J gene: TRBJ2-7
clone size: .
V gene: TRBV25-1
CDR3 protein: CASSSSFLGVSSYEQYF
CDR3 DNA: TGTGCCAGCAGTTCCTCTTTTCTGGGGGTCAGCTCCTACGAGCAGTACTTC

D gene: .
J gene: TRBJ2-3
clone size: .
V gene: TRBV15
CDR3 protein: CATSRDLGSTDTQYF
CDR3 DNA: TGTGCCACCAGCAGAGATCTAGGGAGCACAGATACGCAGTATTTT

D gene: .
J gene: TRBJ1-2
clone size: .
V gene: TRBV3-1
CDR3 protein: CASSPPGVRDYGYTF
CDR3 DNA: TGTGCCAGCAGCCCCCCAGGGGTACGCGACTATGGCTACACCTTC

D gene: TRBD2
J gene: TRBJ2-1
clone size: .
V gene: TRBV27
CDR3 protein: CASSLSARLAERFF
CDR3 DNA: TGTGCCAGCAGTTTATCAGCCCGACTAGCGGAGCGGTTCTTC

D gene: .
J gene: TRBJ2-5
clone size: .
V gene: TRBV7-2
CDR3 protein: CASSPRGSSRETQYF
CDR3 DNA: TGTGCCAGCAGCCCGCGGGGATCAAGCAGGGAGACCCAGTACTTC

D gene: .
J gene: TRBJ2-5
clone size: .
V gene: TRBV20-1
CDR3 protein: CSANMRGTETQYF
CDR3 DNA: TGCAGTGCTAACATGAGGGGAACGGAGACCCAGTACTTC

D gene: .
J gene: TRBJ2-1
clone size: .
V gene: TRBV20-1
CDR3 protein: CSARDRVRNEQFF
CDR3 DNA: TGCAGTGCTAGAGACAGGGTTAGGAATGAGCAGTTCTTC

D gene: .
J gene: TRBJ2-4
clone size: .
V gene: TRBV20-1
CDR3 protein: CSGEQGAKNIQYF
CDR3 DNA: TGCAGTGGTGAACAGGGAGCCAAAAACATTCAGTACTTC

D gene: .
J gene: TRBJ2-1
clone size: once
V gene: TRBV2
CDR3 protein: CASSANEQFF
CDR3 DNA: TGTGCCAGCAGCGCCAATGAGCAGTTCTTC

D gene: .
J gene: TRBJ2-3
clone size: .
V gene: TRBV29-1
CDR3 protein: CGGGQVTDTQYF
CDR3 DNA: TGCGGGGGGGGACAGGTCACAGATACGCAGTATTTT

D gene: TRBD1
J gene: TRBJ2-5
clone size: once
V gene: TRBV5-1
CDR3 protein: CASSPRQGPGTQYF
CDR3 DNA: TGCGCCAGCAGCCCCCGACAGGGGCCGGGGACCCAGTACTTC

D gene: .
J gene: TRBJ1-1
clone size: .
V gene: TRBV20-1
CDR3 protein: CSAWAAVVTEAFF
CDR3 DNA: TGCAGTGCATGGGCGGCGGTGGTCACTGAAGCTTTCTTT

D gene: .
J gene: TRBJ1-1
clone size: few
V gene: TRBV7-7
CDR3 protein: CASSLEENTEAFF
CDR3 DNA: TGTGCTAGCAGCTTAGAGGAAAACACTGAAGCTTTCTTT

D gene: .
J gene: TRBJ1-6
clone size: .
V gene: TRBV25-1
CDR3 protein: CASSATYNSPLHF
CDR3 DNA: TGTGCCAGCAGTGCGACCTATAATTCACCCCTCCACTTT

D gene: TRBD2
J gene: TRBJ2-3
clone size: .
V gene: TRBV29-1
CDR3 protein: CSVAREGSADTQYF
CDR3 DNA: TGCAGCGTCGCCCGGGAGGGCTCCGCAGATACGCAGTATTTT

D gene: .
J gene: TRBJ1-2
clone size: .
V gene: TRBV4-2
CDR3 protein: CASSQNRVGYGYTF
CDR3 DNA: TGTGCCAGCAGCCAAAACAGGGTTGGATATGGCTACACCTTC

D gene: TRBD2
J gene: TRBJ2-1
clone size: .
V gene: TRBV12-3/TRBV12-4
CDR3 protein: CASSLLAGEAYNEQFF
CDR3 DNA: TGTGCCAGCAGTCTACTAGCGGGAGAGGCCTACAATGAGCAGTTCTTC

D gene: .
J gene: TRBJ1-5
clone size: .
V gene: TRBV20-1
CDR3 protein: CSAPEPGTSNQPQHF
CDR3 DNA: TGCAGTGCCCCTGAACCTGGGACTAGCAATCAGCCCCAGCATTTT

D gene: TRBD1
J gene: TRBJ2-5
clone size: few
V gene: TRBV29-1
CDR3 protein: CSVEGQQETQYF
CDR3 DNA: TGCAGCGTTGAGGGACAGCAAGAGACCCAGTACTTC

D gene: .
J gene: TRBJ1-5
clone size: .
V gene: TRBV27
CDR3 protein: CASRQRVNQPQHF
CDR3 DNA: TGTGCCAGCAGGCAGAGAGTCAATCAGCCCCAGCATTTT

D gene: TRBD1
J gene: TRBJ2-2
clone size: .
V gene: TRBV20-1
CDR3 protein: CSASRPGGTGELFF
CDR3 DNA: TGCAGTGCTTCTCGGCCAGGGGGCACCGGGGAGCTGTTTTTT

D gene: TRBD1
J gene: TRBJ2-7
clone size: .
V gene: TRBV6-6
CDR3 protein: CASSYGQGRSYEQYF
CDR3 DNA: TGTGCCAGCAGTTACGGACAGGGTCGCTCCTACGAGCAGTACTTC

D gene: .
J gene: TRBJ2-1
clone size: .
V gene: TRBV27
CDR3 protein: CASSLRGWRNEQFF
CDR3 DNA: TGTGCCAGCAGTTTAAGAGGGTGGAGGAATGAGCAGTTCTTC

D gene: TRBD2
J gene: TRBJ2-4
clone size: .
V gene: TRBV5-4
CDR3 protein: CASIDQRGEGNIQYF
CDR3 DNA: TGTGCCAGCATTGATCAGCGGGGCGAGGGAAACATTCAGTACTTC

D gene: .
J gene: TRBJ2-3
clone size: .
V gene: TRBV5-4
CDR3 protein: CASSRDRDRTDTQYF
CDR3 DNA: TGTGCCAGCAGCCGAGACCGGGACCGCACAGATACGCAGTATTTT

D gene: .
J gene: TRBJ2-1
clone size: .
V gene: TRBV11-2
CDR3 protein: CASSFASLATPYNEQFF
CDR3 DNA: TGTGCCAGCAGCTTCGCTAGCCTAGCAACCCCGTACAATGAGCAGTTCTTC

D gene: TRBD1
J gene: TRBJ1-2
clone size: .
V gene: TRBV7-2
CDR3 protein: CASSLMGTGSFDTF
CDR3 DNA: TGTGCCAGCAGCTTAATGGGGACAGGGTCGTTTGACACCTTC

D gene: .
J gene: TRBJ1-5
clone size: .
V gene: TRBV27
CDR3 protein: CASSSPRERGIKPQHF
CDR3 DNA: TGTGCCAGCAGTTCACCCAGGGAGCGTGGAATCAAGCCCCAGCATTTT

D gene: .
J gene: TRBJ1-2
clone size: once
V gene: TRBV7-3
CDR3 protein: CASSLAPGPAYGYTF
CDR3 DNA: TGTGCCAGCAGCCTCGCTCCGGGACCAGCCTATGGCTACACCTTC

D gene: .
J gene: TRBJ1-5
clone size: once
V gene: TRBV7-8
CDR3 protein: CASSLARGGNQPQHF
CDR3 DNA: TGTGCCAGCAGCTTAGCACGGGGCGGCAATCAGCCCCAGCATTTT

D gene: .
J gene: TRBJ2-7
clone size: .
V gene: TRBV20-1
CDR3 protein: CSASTARYEQYF
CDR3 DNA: TGCAGTGCCTCGACAGCCCGCTACGAGCAGTACTTC

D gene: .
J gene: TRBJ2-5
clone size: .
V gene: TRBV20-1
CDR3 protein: CSALDREGIETQYF
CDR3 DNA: TGCAGTGCCCTCGACAGGGAGGGAATAGAGACCCAGTACTTC

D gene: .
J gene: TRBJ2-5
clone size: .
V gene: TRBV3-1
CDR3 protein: CASSEGGRETQYF
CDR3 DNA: TGTGCCAGCAGCGAAGGTGGGCGAGAGACCCAGTACTTC

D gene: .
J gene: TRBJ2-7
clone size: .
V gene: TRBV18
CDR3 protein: CASSPRHSSRATPYEQYF
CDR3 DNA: TGTGCCAGCTCACCTCGGCATTCGTCTCGAGCCACTCCCTACGAGCAGTACTTC

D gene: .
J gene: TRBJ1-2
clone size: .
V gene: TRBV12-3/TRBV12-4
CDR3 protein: CASTEGHQMRYTF
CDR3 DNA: TGTGCCAGCACAGAAGGGCACCAGATGCGCTACACCTTC

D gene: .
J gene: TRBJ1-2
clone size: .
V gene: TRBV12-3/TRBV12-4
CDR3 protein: CASSSGTSGYTF
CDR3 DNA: TGTGCCAGCAGTTCAGGGACCTCTGGCTACACCTTC

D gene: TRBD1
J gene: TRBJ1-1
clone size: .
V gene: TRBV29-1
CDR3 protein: CSVGTGVTEAFF
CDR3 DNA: TGCAGCGTCGGGACAGGGGTGACTGAAGCTTTCTTT

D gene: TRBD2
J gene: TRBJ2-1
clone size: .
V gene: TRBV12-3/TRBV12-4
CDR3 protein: CASHPAGRGGRNEQFF
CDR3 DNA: TGTGCCAGTCACCCCGCAGGGCGGGGGGGCAGGAATGAGCAGTTCTTC

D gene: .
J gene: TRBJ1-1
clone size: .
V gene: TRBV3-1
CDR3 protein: CASSQGTANTEAFF
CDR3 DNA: TGTGCCAGCAGCCAAGGCACAGCGAACACTGAAGCTTTCTTT

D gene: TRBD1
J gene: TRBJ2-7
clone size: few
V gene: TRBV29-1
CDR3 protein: CSGGTGIYEQYF
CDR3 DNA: TGCAGCGGTGGGACAGGGATCTACGAGCAGTACTTC

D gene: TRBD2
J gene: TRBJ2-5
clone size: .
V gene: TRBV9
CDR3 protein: CASSSFLRVAGEETQYF
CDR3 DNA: TGTGCCAGCAGCTCGTTTCTCAGGGTAGCGGGGGAAGAGACCCAGTACTTC

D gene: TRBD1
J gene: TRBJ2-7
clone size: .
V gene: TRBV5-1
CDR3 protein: CASSTGQVAEQYF
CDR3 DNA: TGCGCCAGCAGCACGGGACAGGTCGCCGAGCAGTACTTC

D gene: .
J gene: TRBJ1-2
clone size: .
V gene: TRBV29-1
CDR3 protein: CSVPLGTGFTGYTF
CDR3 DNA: TGCAGCGTCCCGTTGGGTACAGGGTTTACGGGCTACACCTTC

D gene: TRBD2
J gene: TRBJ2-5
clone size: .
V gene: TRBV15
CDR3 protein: CATSRRTSGGETQYF
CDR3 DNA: TGTGCCACCAGCAGAAGGACTAGCGGGGGGGAGACCCAGTACTTC

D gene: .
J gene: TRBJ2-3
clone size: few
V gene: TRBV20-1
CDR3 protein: CSAPGTLGTDTQYF
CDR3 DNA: TGCAGTGCTCCGGGGACGTTGGGGACAGATACGCAGTATTTT

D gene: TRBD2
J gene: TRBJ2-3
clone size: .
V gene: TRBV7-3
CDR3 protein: CASSSRIAGGLDTQYF
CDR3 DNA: TGTGCCAGCAGCTCCCGTATAGCGGGAGGCTTGGATACGCAGTATTTT

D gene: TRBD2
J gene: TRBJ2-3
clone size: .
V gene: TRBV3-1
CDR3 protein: CASSPRRGTSGRQNTDTQYF
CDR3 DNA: TGTGCCAGCAGCCCTCGCCGGGGGACTAGCGGGAGGCAAAACACAGATACGCAGTATTTT

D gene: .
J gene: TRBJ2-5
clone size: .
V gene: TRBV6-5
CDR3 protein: CASSYSRDRAETQYF
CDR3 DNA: TGTGCCAGCAGTTACTCCCGCGACAGAGCCGAGACCCAGTACTTC